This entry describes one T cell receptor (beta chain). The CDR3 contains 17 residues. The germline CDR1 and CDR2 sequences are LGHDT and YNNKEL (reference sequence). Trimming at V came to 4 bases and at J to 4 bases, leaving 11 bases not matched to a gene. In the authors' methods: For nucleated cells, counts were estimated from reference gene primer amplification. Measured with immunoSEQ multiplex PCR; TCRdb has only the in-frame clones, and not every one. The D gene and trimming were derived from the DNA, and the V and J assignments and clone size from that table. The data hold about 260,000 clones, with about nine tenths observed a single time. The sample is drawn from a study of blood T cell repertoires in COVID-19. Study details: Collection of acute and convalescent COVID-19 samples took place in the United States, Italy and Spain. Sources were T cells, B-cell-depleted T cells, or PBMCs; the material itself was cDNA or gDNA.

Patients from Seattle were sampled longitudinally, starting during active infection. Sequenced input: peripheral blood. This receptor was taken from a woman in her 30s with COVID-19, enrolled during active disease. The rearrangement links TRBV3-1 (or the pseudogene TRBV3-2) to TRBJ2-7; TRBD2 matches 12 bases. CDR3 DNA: TGTGCCAGCAGCCTAGGGGGACGACTAGCGGGAGTTTACGAGCAGTACTTC. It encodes CASSLGGRLAGVYEQYF.